The 31 T cell receptor beta chains below all came from one sample that was sequenced in a study of blood T cell dynamics during melanoma immunotherapy. As for time point: pre-treatment baseline. Sequencing was performed with immunoSEQ multiplex PCR; in TCRdb, only in-frame clones are kept and a portion is missing. This table holds approximately 23,000 clones, about nine tenths found once. The specimen comprised blood, sampled from a patient treated with checkpoint blockade. The source is a human donor with melanoma.

This clone was observed a single time. A read error may produce the germline difference seen at one junction end. This sequence joins TRBV2 and TRBJ2-3; the match to TRBD1 covers 10 bases. The CDR3 totals 13 residues. Germline CDR1 and CDR2: SNHLY and FYNNEI. The CDR3 DNA is TGTGCCAGCAGTGGGGCGCCGGGACAGGGGTTTTACTTT. It encodes CASSGAPGQGFYF.

V gene TRBV2 combines with J gene TRBJ1-3; D is uncertain. V was pared by 4 bases and J by 6 bases, with 19 bases between. Germline CDR1 SNHLY, CDR2 FYNNEI. CDR3 size: 16 residues. The CDR3 nucleotides are TGTGCCAGCAGTGCGACGTCCGCCAAGATGATAAACACCATATATTTT. Its translation is CASSATSAKMINTIYF.

This clone showed up just a few times. The chain employs TRBV5-1 and TRBJ2-1; 7 nucleotides line up with TRBD1. J gave up 9 bases and V 2 bases, and 5 bases lay outside the gene matches. Germline assignment: CDR1 SGHRS and CDR2 YFSETQ. This CDR3 contains 13 residues. The CDR3 bases are TGCGCCAGCAGCTTCCAGGGGGTCGGTGAGCAGTTCTTC. As protein: CASSFQGVGEQFF.

This chain connects TRBV5-1 to TRBJ1-3; D perhaps matches TRBD1 (6 bases). With 4 bases removed from V and 4 bases from J, the gap between germline ends came to 15 bases. The germline V gene encodes CDR1 SGHRS and CDR2 YFSETQ. CDR3 length equals 15 residues. The CDR3 region has the DNA TGCGCCAGCAGCGCGCAACAGGGTGTCGGAAACACCATATATTTT. Its translation: CASSAQQGVGNTIYF.

The rearrangement joins TRBV7-2 to TRBJ2-4, with TRBD1 matching over 7 bases. This CDR3 region has 12 residues. The germline gives CDR1 SGHTA, CDR2 FQGNSA. The junction had 4 bases not matched to a gene; V was cut back by 5 bases and J by 9 bases. CDR3 sequence: CASSQNRGIQYF. The CDR3 DNA follows: TGTGCCAGCAGCCAAAACAGGGGCATTCAGTACTTC.

The chain combines TRBV5-6 with TRBJ2-7; D is undetermined. In germline, CDR1 is SGHDT, CDR2 YYEEEE. This CDR3 is 11 amino acids long. The germline V and J ends were trimmed by 4 bases and 4 bases, with 6 bases remaining between them. The CDR3 coding sequence is TGTGCCAGCAGCACGTCTTACGAGCAGTACTTC. It is translated as CASSTSYEQYF.

The chain has TRBV7-2 and TRBJ2-1; tentatively, D is TRBD1 or TRBD2 (5 bases each). The germline V gene encodes CDR1 SGHTA and CDR2 FQGNSA. The V gene lost 3 bases and the J gene lost 9 bases, with 18 bases spanning the gap. There are 15 residues in the CDR3. This chain's CDR3 is CASSFTRDQMSEQFF. CDR3 sequence (DNA): TGTGCCAGCAGCTTTACTCGGGACCAGATGAGTGAGCAGTTCTTC.

V usage is TRBV9 and J usage is TRBJ1-5; TRBD1 matches 7 bases. Germline loops: CDR1 SGDLS, CDR2 YYNGEE. V lost 7 bases and J lost 4; bases outside the gene matches: 8. This CDR3 has 14 amino acids. DNA for the CDR3: TGTGCCAGCTCTCTGGGACAGCTTAATCAGCCCCAGCATTTT. Protein sequence: CASSLGQLNQPQHF.

This chain connects TRBV4-2 to TRBJ1-6, with D perhaps TRBD1 (5 bases). Between the trimmed V and J ends, which lost 0 bases and 5 bases, there was a span of 14 bases. The germline gives CDR1 LGHNA, CDR2 YNFKEQ. The CDR3 has 17 residues. CDR3 DNA sequence: TGTGCCAGCAGCCAAGACACTTTGGGACGCCATAATTCACCCCTCCACTTT. Amino acids: CASSQDTLGRHNSPLHF.

V is TRBV4-2 and J is TRBJ2-7; possibly TRBD2 for D (5 bases). Germline V gives CDR1 LGHNA, CDR2 YNFKEQ. The CDR3 is 15 amino acids. The V end lost 4 bases, the J end lost 5 bases, and 18 bases lay between the germline ends. CDR3 nucleotide sequence: TGTGCCAGCAGCCGACCGGGGAGAAGCGGACACGAGCAGTACTTC. Amino acids: CASSRPGRSGHEQYF.

V and J are TRBV7-9 and TRBJ2-7; 8 nucleotides agree with TRBD1. Germline V gene data show CDR1 as SEHNR and CDR2 as FQNEAQ (reference sequence). CDR3 length equals 15 residues. V gave up 1 base and J gave up 7 bases; unmatched junction bases: 9. CDR3 sequence reads: CASSLGGQGAEEQYF. CDR3 in DNA: TGTGCCAGCAGCTTAGGGGGGCAGGGGGCGGAGGAGCAGTACTTC.

The CDR3 region has the DNA TGTGCCAGCAGTTCCTACTTCCGTGGCGGGAGGGCTAACAATGAGCAGTTCTTC. It is translated as CASSSYFRGGRANNEQFF. This rearrangement joins TRBV27 to TRBJ2-1; 9 positions agree with TRBD2. The trim removed 4 bases at V and 5 bases at J, leaving 15 bases unmatched. CDR3 length: 18 residues. CDR1 is MNHEY and CDR2 is SMNVEV in the germline V gene (reference sequence).

The count of this clone is one. The chain recombines TRBV5-8 with TRBJ1-2; D is uncertain. The CDR3 has 15 amino acids. CDR1 SGHTS and CDR2 YDEGEE come from the germline V gene. V lost 8 bases, J lost 1 base, and 18 bases lay in between. The CDR3 is CASPPVAVHNYGYTF. The CDR3 DNA reads as TGTGCCAGTCCGCCGGTGGCTGTCCATAACTATGGCTACACCTTC.

This chain joins TRBV9 and TRBJ2-5; 7 bases are a match to TRBD1. Germline V gives CDR1 SGDLS, CDR2 YYNGEE. The CDR3 runs to 13 residues. V was clipped by 4 bases and J by 2 bases; unmatched bases: 2. CDR3 sequence (DNA): TGTGCCAGCAGCACGGGACAGCAAGAGACCCAGTACTTC. Its translation: CASSTGQQETQYF. Full variable domain (outside the CDR3, taken from reference TRBV9 and TRBJ2-5): DSGVTQTPKHLITATGQRVTLRCSPRSGDLSVYWYQQSLDQGLQFLIQYYNGEERAKGNILERFSAQQFPDLHSELNLSSLELGDSALYFCASSTGQQETQYFGPGTRLLVL.

The rearrangement links TRBV19 to TRBJ2-1; 12 bases are shared with TRBD2. The CDR3 consists of 15 residues. The J segment lost 4 bases and the V segment lost 10 bases, leaving 8 bases of the junction unmatched. In germline, CDR1 is LNHDA, CDR2 SQIVND (reference sequence). The CDR3 spells CATTRLAGAYNEQFF. The CDR3 DNA sequence: TGTGCCACAACTCGACTAGCGGGAGCTTACAATGAGCAGTTCTTC.

J is TRBJ2-1 and V is TRBV19; 8 nucleotides match TRBD2. CDR1 is LNHDA, CDR2 SQIVND, per germline (reference sequence). This CDR3 spans 17 amino acids. Trimming removed 0 bases from V and 5 bases from J; junction bases left unmatched: 9. DNA of the CDR3: TGTGCCAGTAGTATAGAATCCCGACTAGCGACCAACAATGAGCAGTTCTTC. This encodes CASSIESRLATNNEQFF.

The CDR3 loop reads CASSPQRRTEAFF. The CDR3, as DNA: TGTGCCAGCAGCCCACAACGGCGCACTGAAGCTTTCTTT. The chain carries TRBV7-9 and TRBJ1-1; D is ambiguous. The CDR3 covers 13 residues. With 5 bases removed from V and 4 bases from J, the gap between germline ends came to 11 bases. Germline values: CDR1 SEHNR, CDR2 FQNEAQ (reference sequence).

The gene calls are TRBV2 and TRBJ2-7, with a possible D match to TRBD2 (6 bases). The CDR3 has 12 amino acids. V was clipped by 9 bases and J by 7 bases, with 16 bases between them. Germline assignment: CDR1 SNHLY and CDR2 FYNNEI. The CDR3 nucleotides read TGTGCCAGAACCTCCCTGGGGGGAGAGCAGTACTTC. Protein product: CARTSLGGEQYF.

The genes are TRBV5-1 and TRBJ2-5, with 7 bases that match TRBD2. The germline V gene has CDR1 SGHRS and CDR2 YFSETQ. The trim removed 3 bases at V and 5 bases at J, leaving 7 bases unmatched. The CDR3 sequence is 14 residues long. This CDR3 is CASSSRTRTETQYF. The CDR3, as DNA: TGCGCCAGCAGCTCCCGGACTAGGACGGAGACCCAGTACTTC.

V usage is TRBV5-1 and J usage is TRBJ1-5; 9 nucleotides agree with TRBD1. This CDR3 is built from 14 residues. The V gene end was trimmed by 4 bases and the J gene end by 4 bases; junction bases not matched to a gene: 3. Germline V gene data show CDR1 as SGHRS and CDR2 as YFSETQ. CDR3: CASSAGQGNQPQHF. For the CDR3, the DNA is TGCGCCAGCAGCGCGGGACAGGGTAATCAGCCCCAGCATTTT.

The chain couples TRBV18 to TRBJ1-5; no firm D call. With 3 bases removed from V and 5 bases from J, the gap between germline ends came to 14 bases. The CDR3 has 15 amino acids. The V gene's germline CDR1 is KGHSH and CDR2 LQKENI. The CDR3 DNA reads TGTGCCAGCTCACCTCCAGGAGGTCTCGATCAGCCCCAGCATTTT. As protein: CASSPPGGLDQPQHF. Full variable domain (remainder filled in from reference TRBV18 and TRBJ1-5): NAGVMQNPRHLVRRRGQEARLRCSPMKGHSHVYWYRQLPEEGLKFMVYLQKENIIDESGMPKERFSAEFPKEGPSILRIQQVVRGDSAAYFCASSPPGGLDQPQHFGDGTRLSIL.

The chain links TRBV5-8 to TRBJ2-7; D is possibly TRBD1 (6 bases). CDR1 and CDR2 (germline): SGHTS, YDEGEE. Trimming removed 1 base from V and 5 bases from J, with 19 bases in between. CDR3 length: 16 residues. CDR3 protein: CASSLPQGIILDEQYF. The CDR3 region has the DNA TGTGCCAGCAGCTTGCCACAGGGAATAATCCTTGACGAGCAGTACTTC.

This chain joins TRBV5-1 and TRBJ2-3, with 10 bases lining up with TRBD1. The CDR3 extends over 15 amino acids. V dropped 0 bases and J dropped 5; count of bases not matched to a gene: 3. From germline, CDR1 is SGHRS and CDR2 YFSETQ. CDR3 sequence reads: CASSLAGTGVDTQYF. The CDR3 nucleotides are TGCGCCAGCAGCTTGGCTGGGACAGGGGTAGATACGCAGTATTTT.

This rearrangement joins TRBV5-8 to TRBJ2-2, with 7 bases that match TRBD1. The CDR3 totals 16 residues. Germline assignment: CDR1 SGHTS and CDR2 YDEGEE. Trimming took 3 bases from V and 2 from J; bases not matched to a gene: 7. Here the CDR3 reads CASSSLRGKNTGELFF. CDR3 DNA: TGTGCCAGCAGCTCGCTCAGGGGGAAAAACACCGGGGAGCTGTTTTTT. The variable domain in full, completed from reference TRBV5-8 and TRBJ2-2, reads EAGVTQSPTHLIKTRGQQATLRCSPISGHTSVYWYQQALGLGLQFLLWYDEGEERNRGNFPPRFSGRQFPNYSSELNVNALELEDSALYLCASSSLRGKNTGELFFGEGSRLTVL.

J is TRBJ2-7 and V is TRBV27, with D unclear. CDR3 length equals 10 residues. Per germline, CDR1 MNHEY and CDR2 SMNVEV (reference sequence). V lost 8 bases, J lost 7 bases, and 9 bases lay in between. Here the CDR3 reads CASPPREQYF. CDR3 nucleotide sequence: TGTGCCAGCCCCCCAAGGGAGCAGTACTTC.

The chain uses TRBV7-2 and TRBJ1-4; a possible D gene is TRBD1 (6 bases). The CDR3 consists of 14 residues. Germline assignment: CDR1 SGHTA and CDR2 FQGNSA. V was clipped by 2 bases and J by 6 bases, with 10 bases between them. The DNA for the CDR3 is TGTGCCAGCAGCTTACGAGGGGGGGATGAAAAACTGTTTTTT. It is translated as CASSLRGGDEKLFF.

The table lists this clone with a few counts. This chain connects TRBV5-1 to TRBJ1-6, with 7 nucleotides matching TRBD1. Per germline, CDR1 SGHRS and CDR2 YFSETQ. The CDR3 extends over 16 amino acids. V dropped 4 bases and J dropped 7; count of bases not matched to a gene: 11. CDR3 protein: CASSLYAGQKNSPLHF. CDR3 DNA sequence: TGCGCCAGCAGCCTCTATGCGGGACAGAAAAATTCACCCCTCCACTTT.

The chain couples TRBV4-1 to TRBJ1-5; TRBD1 matches 12 bases. Germline values: CDR1 MGHRA, CDR2 YSYEKL. This CDR3 has 17 amino acids. J gave up 1 base and V 2 bases, and 3 bases lay outside the gene matches. The CDR3 coding sequence is TGCGCCAGCAGCCAACTGGGACAGGGGGCAAGCAATCAGCCCCAGCATTTT. It specifies CASSQLGQGASNQPQHF.

This clone has just one count. The chain links TRBV7-2 to TRBJ2-3; weak D call: TRBD2 (6 bases). This CDR3 spans 13 amino acids. From germline, CDR1 is SGHTA and CDR2 FQGNSA. Trimming removed 0 bases from V and 8 bases from J, with 9 bases in between. The CDR3 DNA is TGTGCCAGCAGCTTAGCGAAGGAGGGTACGCAGTATTTT. Its translation is CASSLAKEGTQYF.

The chain joins TRBV13 to TRBJ2-7, with unresolved D. Germline V gives CDR1 PRHDT, CDR2 FYEKMQ (reference sequence). Trimming took off 3 bases at V and 1 base at J, with 13 bases between the two ends. The CDR3 runs 15 residues. The chain's CDR3 is CASSFRPPSSYEQYF. The CDR3 nucleotides are TGTGCCAGCAGCTTTCGTCCTCCTTCTTCCTACGAGCAGTACTTC.

In DNA form, the CDR3 reads TGTGCCAGCAGCCATGCACCGGGACAGGGGAAGAGAAACTTGTACGAGCAGTACTTC. It specifies CASSHAPGQGKRNLYEQYF. The chain combines TRBV28 with TRBJ2-7; 10 bases map to TRBD1. Germline CDR1 and CDR2: MDHEN and SYDVKM. Trimming cost V 6 bases and J 4 bases; bases outside gene matches: 21. This CDR3 contains 19 residues.